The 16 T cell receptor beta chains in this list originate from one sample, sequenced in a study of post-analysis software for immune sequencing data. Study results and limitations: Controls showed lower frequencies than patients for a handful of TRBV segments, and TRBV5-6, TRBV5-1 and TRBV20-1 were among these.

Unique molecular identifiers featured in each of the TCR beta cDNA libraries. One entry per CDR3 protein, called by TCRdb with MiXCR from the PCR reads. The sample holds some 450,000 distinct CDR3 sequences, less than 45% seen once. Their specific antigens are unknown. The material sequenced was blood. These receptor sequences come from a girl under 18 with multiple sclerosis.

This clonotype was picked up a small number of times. CDR3 loop: CASSFSSYFSYEQYF. CDR3 DNA: TGTGCCAGCAGTTTTAGCAGCTACTTCTCCTACGAGCAGTACTTC. The chain recombines TRBV12-3 or TRBV12-4 with TRBJ2-7, with D unresolved. V was trimmed by 3 bases and J by 0 bases, leaving 12 bases between them. The length of the CDR3 is 15 residues.

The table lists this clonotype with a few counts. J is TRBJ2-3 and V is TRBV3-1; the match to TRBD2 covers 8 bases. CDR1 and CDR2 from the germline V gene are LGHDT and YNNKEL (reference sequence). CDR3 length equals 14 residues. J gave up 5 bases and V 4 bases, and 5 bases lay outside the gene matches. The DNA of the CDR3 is TGTGCCAGCAGCCCTCTAGCGGGTGGAGATACGCAGTATTTT. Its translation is CASSPLAGGDTQYF.

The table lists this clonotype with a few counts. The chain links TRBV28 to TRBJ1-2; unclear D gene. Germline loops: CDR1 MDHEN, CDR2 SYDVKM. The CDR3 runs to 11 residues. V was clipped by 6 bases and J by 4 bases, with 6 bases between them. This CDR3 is CASRAAYGYTF. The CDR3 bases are TGTGCCAGCAGGGCCGCCTATGGCTACACCTTC.

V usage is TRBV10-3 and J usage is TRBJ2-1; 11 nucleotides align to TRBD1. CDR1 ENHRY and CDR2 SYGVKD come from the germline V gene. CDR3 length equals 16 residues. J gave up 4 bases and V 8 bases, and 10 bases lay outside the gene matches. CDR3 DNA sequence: TGTGCCATCCGGACAGGGGGCCAGGTTGGGTACAATGAGCAGTTCTTC. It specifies CAIRTGGQVGYNEQFF.

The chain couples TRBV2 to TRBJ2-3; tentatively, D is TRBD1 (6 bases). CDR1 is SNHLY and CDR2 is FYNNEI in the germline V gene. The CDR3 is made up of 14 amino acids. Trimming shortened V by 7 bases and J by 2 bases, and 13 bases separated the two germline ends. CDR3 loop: CASTQGWSTDTQYF. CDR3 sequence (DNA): TGTGCCAGCACACAGGGTTGGTCCACAGATACGCAGTATTTT.

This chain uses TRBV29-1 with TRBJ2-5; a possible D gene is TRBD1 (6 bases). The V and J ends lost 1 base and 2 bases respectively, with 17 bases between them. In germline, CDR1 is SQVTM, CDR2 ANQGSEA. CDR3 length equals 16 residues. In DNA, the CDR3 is TGCAGCGTTGAAGTAAACTGGGCTAGGGGGCAAGAGACCCAGTACTTC. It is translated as CSVEVNWARGQETQYF.

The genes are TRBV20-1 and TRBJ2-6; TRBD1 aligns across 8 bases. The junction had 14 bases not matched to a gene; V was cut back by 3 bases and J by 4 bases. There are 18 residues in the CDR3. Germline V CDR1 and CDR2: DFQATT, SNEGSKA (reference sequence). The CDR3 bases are TGCAGTGCTAGTCGGGACAGGAAACCTAGGTCGGGGGCCAACGTCCTGACTTTC. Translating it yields CSASRDRKPRSGANVLTF.

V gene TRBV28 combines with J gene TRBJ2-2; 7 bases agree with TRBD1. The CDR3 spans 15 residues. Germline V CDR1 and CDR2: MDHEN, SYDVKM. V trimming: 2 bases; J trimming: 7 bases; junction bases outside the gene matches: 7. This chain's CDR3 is CASSLLQGFGGELFF. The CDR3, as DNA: TGTGCCAGCAGTTTACTACAGGGGTTCGGCGGGGAGCTGTTTTTT.

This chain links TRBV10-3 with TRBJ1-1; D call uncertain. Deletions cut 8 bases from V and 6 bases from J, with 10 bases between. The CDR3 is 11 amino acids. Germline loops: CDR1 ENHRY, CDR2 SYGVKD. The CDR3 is CAIGSRAEAFF. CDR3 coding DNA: TGTGCCATCGGTTCTAGGGCTGAAGCTTTCTTT.

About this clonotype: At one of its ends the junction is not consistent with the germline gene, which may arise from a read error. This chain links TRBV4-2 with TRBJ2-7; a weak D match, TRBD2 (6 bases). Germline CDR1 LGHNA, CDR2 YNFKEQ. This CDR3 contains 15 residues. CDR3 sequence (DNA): TGTGCCTGCAGCCAAGAGGCCGGGAGCTCCTACGAGCAGTACTTC. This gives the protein CACSQEAGSSYEQYF.

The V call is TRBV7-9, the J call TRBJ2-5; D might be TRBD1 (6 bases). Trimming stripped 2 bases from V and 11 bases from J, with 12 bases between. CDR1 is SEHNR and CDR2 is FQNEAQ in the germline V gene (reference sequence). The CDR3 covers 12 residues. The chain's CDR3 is CASSLSRGEQYF. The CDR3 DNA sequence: TGTGCCAGCAGCTTATCCAGGGGAGAGCAGTACTTC.

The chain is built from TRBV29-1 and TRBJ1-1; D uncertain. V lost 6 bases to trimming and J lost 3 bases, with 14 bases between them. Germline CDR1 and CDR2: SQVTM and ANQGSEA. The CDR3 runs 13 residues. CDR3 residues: CSVLRGGHTEAFF. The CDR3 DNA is TGCAGCGTCCTCCGCGGCGGTCACACTGAAGCTTTCTTT.

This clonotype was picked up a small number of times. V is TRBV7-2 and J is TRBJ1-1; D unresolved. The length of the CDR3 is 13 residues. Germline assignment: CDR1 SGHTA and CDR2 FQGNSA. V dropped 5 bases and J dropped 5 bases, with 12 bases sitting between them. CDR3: CASSDQSWTEAFF. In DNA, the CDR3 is TGTGCCAGCAGCGATCAAAGCTGGACTGAAGCTTTCTTT.

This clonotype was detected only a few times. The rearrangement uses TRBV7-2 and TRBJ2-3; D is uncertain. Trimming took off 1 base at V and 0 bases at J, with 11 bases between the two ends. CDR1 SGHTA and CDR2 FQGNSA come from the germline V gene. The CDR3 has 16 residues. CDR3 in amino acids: CASSLVSGPSTDTQYF. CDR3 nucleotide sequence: TGTGCCAGCAGCTTAGTATCCGGACCAAGCACAGATACGCAGTATTTT.

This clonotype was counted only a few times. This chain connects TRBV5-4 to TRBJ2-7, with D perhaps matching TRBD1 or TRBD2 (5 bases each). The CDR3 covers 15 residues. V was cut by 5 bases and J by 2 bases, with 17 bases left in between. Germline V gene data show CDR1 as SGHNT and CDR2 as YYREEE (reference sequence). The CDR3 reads CASRPWGTATYEQYF. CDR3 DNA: TGTGCCAGCAGGCCTTGGGGGACGGCCACCTACGAGCAGTACTTC.

CDR3 protein: CASSSSSRYEQYF. CDR3 nucleotide sequence: TGTGCCAGCAGTTCTAGCTCTCGCTACGAGCAGTACTTC. The gene calls are TRBV7-9 and TRBJ2-7; TRBD2 might be the D (5 bases). Trimming shortened V by 6 bases and J by 3 bases, and 12 bases separated the two germline ends. Germline V CDR1 and CDR2: SEHNR, FQNEAQ (reference sequence). The CDR3 loop spans 13 amino acids.